Given below is one T cell receptor beta chain in context. The target of this receptor is not known. Base qualities are not recorded, but no much larger clone differs from it by a single base. Based on the germline V gene, the CDR1 and CDR2 sequences are SQVTM and ANQGSEA. The V and J ends are trimmed by 4 bases and 7 bases, leaving 14 bases between them. Inclusive of the bounding cysteine and phenylalanine, the CDR3 is 13 residues long. The read is trimmed to its CDR3 DNA, 39 bases read in frame from base 1. Each donor gave one peripheral blood draw, averaging roughly 100 mL, which was collected into heparinised tubes. A BD FACSAria II was used to sort naive, central memory, regulatory and stem cell-like memory CD4+ T cells with a panel that included CD45RO, CCR7, CD25, CD127, CD95 and CD27. All sorted populations exceeded 98% purity. PBMCs were isolated right away by Lymphoprep density gradient centrifugation and were stained directly, without culture. So that batch effects would be minimized, each experiment stained and sorted samples in pairs, pairing one healthy donor with one patient.

This entry belongs to a study of beta chain features in type 1 diabetes listed by TCRdb under 2018. General notes on the study: No differences in mean age, gender distribution, total cell number or subset yield were found between patients and healthy donors. A total of around 110,000,000 sorted cells were examined across all samples, and RNA yield correlated strongly with the number of cells per subset. In the study, recently diagnosed type 1 diabetes patients and matched healthy donors were compared on the TCRB repertoires of their sorted circulating CD4+ T cell subsets. Whereas all 30 or so donors provided naive and central memory subsets, regulatory and stem cell-like memory subsets were isolated from just 8 patients and roughly eight healthy donors. Results and caveats for the whole study, not just this receptor: Type 1 diabetes patients showed a moderate but significant shortening of TCRB CDR3 length in all four CD4+ subsets. Because cDNA rather than genomic DNA was sequenced, highly expressing activated cells could have been over-represented, although no difference in activation and CD3 levels was found between groups. Shorter templates might have been favored by PCR, but patient and control samples were amplified and corrected together, so both groups would have been affected equally by any skew. Because small numbers of individuals were included in the HLA sub-analyses, any influence of HLA type on TCRB rearrangement was left unresolved. At VDJ recombination sites, patients with type 1 diabetes made fewer insertions and deleted more nucleotides, a pattern implying thymic rearrangement abnormalities. Naive, central memory and regulatory TCRB repertoires appeared to be more similar among patients than among healthy donors.

The entire amount of isolated RNA was reverse transcribed using the High Capacity cDNA Reverse Transcription Kit, so the sequenced TCRB transcripts were expressed ones. Deep immunoSEQ sequencing was applied to naive, central memory and regulatory T cell samples, giving an average of about 3.4 million total reads per sample. After sorted cells were lysed in RLT buffer, RNA was extracted with DNase-treated RNeasy Micro or Mini kits, with the choice depending on cell number. To prevent cross-contamination, each cell subset was processed individually, whereas patient and healthy donor samples were processed jointly. The immunoSEQ multiplex PCR was used to amplify TCRB sequences from cDNA, generating 87-bp fragments that spanned the CDR3 region. Sequencing of the amplicons was done on the Illumina HiSeq platform. The study's processing was this. Synthetic template baselines were used to correct PCR bias computationally, reads within Hamming distance 2 were collapsed, and singletons that could not be merged were discarded. Reads were aligned against IMGT so that V, D and J genes, CDR3 length and insertions or deletions at six rearrangement sites could be assigned. Within each subset, clonotype counts were normalized to sorted cell number, and only after that were true diversity and Gini coefficients computed with the tcR R package. The overlap coefficient, calculated on TCRB nucleotide sequences, was used to quantify repertoire sharing. As a proxy for the pre-selection repertoire, out-of-frame TCRB sequences from naive cells were analyzed. TCRdb holds this immuneACCESS table with in-frame rearrangements only. Some clones are missing; in checked studies, unresolved V genes explain under half, and the rest has no known cause. The V and J calls and the clone size are those of that table, but D and trimming were determined from the DNA. For this sample the table gives hundreds of thousands of clones, of which about 15% were detected only once. The ten largest clones take up approximately 0.035% of the sample.

The receptor's source is a man aged 30 to 45 in good health. Sequencing was done on a sample of naive CD4+ T cells from blood. Sample cell subset or site, as interpreted from the label and publication: true naive CD4+ T cells. The rearrangement joined TRBV29-1 to TRBJ2-4; matching of 5 bases hints at TRBD2 as the D gene. The encoded CDR3 is CSVVLRALNIQYF. The DNA sequence is as follows: TGCAGCGTTGTGTTGCGGGCCCTCAACATTCAGTACTTC.